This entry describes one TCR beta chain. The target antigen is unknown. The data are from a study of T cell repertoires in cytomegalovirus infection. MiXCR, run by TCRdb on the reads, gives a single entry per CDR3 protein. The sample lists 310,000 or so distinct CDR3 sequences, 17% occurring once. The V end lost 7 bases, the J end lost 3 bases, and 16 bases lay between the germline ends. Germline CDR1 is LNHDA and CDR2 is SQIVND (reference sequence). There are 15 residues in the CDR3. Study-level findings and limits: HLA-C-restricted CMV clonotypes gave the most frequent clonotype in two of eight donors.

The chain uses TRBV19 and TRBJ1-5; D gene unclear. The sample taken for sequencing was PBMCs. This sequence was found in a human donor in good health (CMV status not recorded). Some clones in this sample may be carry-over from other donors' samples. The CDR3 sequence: CASIADGRDNQPQHF. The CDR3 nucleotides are TGTGCCAGTATTGCAGATGGCCGTGACAATCAGCCCCAGCATTTT.